What follows are 29 T cell receptor beta chains derived from one specimen sequenced in a study of blood T cell repertoires in COVID-19. TCRdb's copy holds only in-frame clones and misses some; the assay was immunoSEQ multiplex PCR. The profile shows roughly 99,000 clones, roughly 80% of them singletons. Sequences were obtained from peripheral blood. The source is an elderly woman with acute or convalescent COVID-19.

This clone was found a few times. The chain has TRBV5-1 and TRBJ2-5; 11 bases agree with TRBD2. Trimming took 1 base from V and 3 from J; bases not matched to a gene: 5. Germline V CDR1 and CDR2: SGHRS, YFSETQ. The CDR3 is 16 amino acids. CDR3 residues: CASSLTGTSGEETQYF. CDR3 nucleotide sequence: TGCGCCAGCAGCTTGACGGGGACTAGCGGAGAAGAGACCCAGTACTTC.

The gene calls are TRBV10-3 and TRBJ2-1; 11 bases agree with TRBD2. The CDR3 has 16 residues. CDR1 and CDR2 from the germline V gene are ENHRY and SYGVKD. Losses at the gene ends were 7 bases for V and 0 bases for J; bases not matched to a gene: 5. The DNA of the CDR3 is TGTGCCATCATGCGGACTAGCGGGTCCTCCTACAATGAGCAGTTCTTC. It specifies CAIMRTSGSSYNEQFF.

This clone is a singleton in its sample. This chain connects TRBV18 to TRBJ1-4, with TRBD1 as a possible D gene (5 bases). The germline V gene has CDR1 KGHSH and CDR2 LQKENI. The V end lost 3 bases, the J end lost 3 bases, and 11 bases lay between the germline ends. This CDR3 comprises 15 residues. The CDR3 sequence is CASSPRGGANEKLFF. For the CDR3, the DNA is TGTGCCAGCTCACCCCGCGGGGGGGCTAATGAAAAACTGTTTTTT.

V is TRBV30 and J is TRBJ2-3; TRBD2 matches 7 bases. The CDR3 runs to 12 residues. Per the germline V gene, CDR1 is GTSNPN and CDR2 is SVGIG (reference sequence). This chain's CDR3 is CAWEGLTDTQYF. The CDR3 DNA reads as TGTGCGTGGGAGGGACTTACAGATACGCAGTATTTT.

The chain joins TRBV3-1 (or the pseudogene TRBV3-2) to TRBJ1-1; 8 positions agree with TRBD1. The CDR3 is made up of 14 amino acids. The J segment lost 10 bases and the V segment lost 3 bases, leaving 10 bases of the junction unmatched. Germline V CDR1 and CDR2: LGHDT, YNNKEL (reference sequence). The CDR3 loop is CASSHADRGGGAFF. CDR3 bases: TGTGCCAGCAGCCACGCTGACAGGGGTGGGGGAGCTTTCTTT.

The CDR3 spells CATSRDPLRSGELFF. For the CDR3, the DNA is TGTGCCACCAGCAGAGATCCACTGAGGTCCGGGGAGCTGTTTTTT. The chain uses TRBV15 and TRBJ2-2; D remains ambiguous. Trimming shortened V by 0 bases and J by 6 bases, and 11 bases separated the two germline ends. The germline V gene has CDR1 LNHNV and CDR2 YYDKDF (reference sequence). This CDR3 is 15 amino acids long.

The chain is built from TRBV7-2 and TRBJ2-7, with 10 nucleotides matching TRBD1. The CDR3 has 15 amino acids. Per the germline V gene, CDR1 is SGHTA and CDR2 is FQGNSA. Trimming at V came to 5 bases and at J to 4 bases, leaving 8 bases not matched to a gene. The CDR3: CASSPGQGGFYEQYF. CDR3 sequence (DNA): TGTGCCAGCAGCCCCGGACAGGGGGGATTTTACGAGCAGTACTTC.

CDR3 bases: TGTGCCAGCAGTCCCAAGTGGACAAACAATGAGCAGTTCTTC. Translated: CASSPKWTNNEQFF. The genes are TRBV2 and TRBJ2-1, with a tentative D call TRBD1 (5 bases). The CDR3 is 14 amino acids. Germline CDR1 reads SNHLY; CDR2 reads FYNNEI. Trimming removed 5 bases from V and 5 bases from J, with 13 bases in between.

The chain links TRBV6-2 or TRBV6-3 to TRBJ1-5; 9 bases line up with TRBD1. With 4 bases clipped from V and 4 bases from J, the junction kept 17 bases outside the gene matches. This CDR3 contains 19 residues. In germline, CDR1 is MNHEY, CDR2 SVGEGT. The CDR3 sequence: CASSSPGQGGWDVNQPQHF. The CDR3 nucleotides are TGTGCCAGCAGTTCTCCGGGACAGGGAGGATGGGATGTTAATCAGCCCCAGCATTTT.

V is TRBV7-2 and J is TRBJ1-2, with a weak D call TRBD1 (6 bases). Germline values: CDR1 SGHTA, CDR2 FQGNSA. There are 14 residues in the CDR3. V lost 5 bases and J 4 bases, leaving 14 bases between the germline ends. CDR3 nucleotide sequence: TGTGCCAGCAGCCCCCGGACAGCGCTCTATGGCTACACCTTC. Translated: CASSPRTALYGYTF.

The rearrangement links TRBV5-1 to TRBJ1-4; no clear D. The CDR3 extends over 16 amino acids. The V gene lost 3 bases and the J gene lost 0 bases, with 12 bases spanning the gap. Germline V gene data show CDR1 as SGHRS and CDR2 as YFSETQ. CDR3 loop: CASSYSGISTNEKLFF. In DNA, the CDR3 is TGCGCCAGCAGCTATTCAGGAATATCAACTAATGAAAAACTGTTTTTT.

The chain combines TRBV28 with TRBJ1-1; no clear D gene. Germline V gene data show CDR1 as MDHEN and CDR2 as SYDVKM. V shed 1 base and J shed 0 bases, with 6 bases lying between them. This CDR3 is built from 14 residues. The CDR3 spells CASSLSRVNTEAFF. As DNA, the CDR3 is TGTGCCAGCAGTTTATCGCGAGTGAACACTGAAGCTTTCTTT. The variable domain in full, completed from reference TRBV28 and TRBJ1-1, reads DVKVTQSSRYLVKRTGEKVFLECVQDMDHENMFWYRQDPGLGLRLIYFSYDVKMKEKGDIPEGYSVSREKKERFSLILESASTNQTSMYLCASSLSRVNTEAFFGQGTRLTVV.

This chain connects TRBV3-1 (or the pseudogene TRBV3-2) to TRBJ1-3, with 11 bases that match TRBD1. The CDR3 loop spans 16 amino acids. CDR1 LGHDT and CDR2 YNNKEL come from the germline V gene (reference sequence). V trimming: 5 bases; J trimming: 1 base; junction bases outside the gene matches: 4. The CDR3 loop reads CASSSDRGLSGNTIYF. CDR3 in DNA: TGTGCCAGCAGCTCGGACAGGGGGCTTTCTGGAAACACCATATATTTT.

This sequence joins TRBV6-5 and TRBJ2-7, with 11 bases matching TRBD1. V trimming: 6 bases; J trimming: 4 bases; junction bases outside the gene matches: 5. Germline lookup yields CDR1 MNHEY and CDR2 SVGAGI. The CDR3 runs 14 residues. CDR3 region: CASSKGQGAYEQYV. The CDR3 DNA follows: TGTGCCAGCAGCAAAGGACAGGGGGCTTACGAGCAGTACGTC.

V gene TRBV4-1 combines with J gene TRBJ1-4; a possible D gene is TRBD1 (5 bases). V shed 4 bases and J shed 4 bases, with 16 bases lying between them. CDR3 length: 16 residues. Germline CDR1 and CDR2: MGHRA and YSYEKL. The CDR3: CASSRSPGLINEKLFF. As DNA, the CDR3 is TGCGCCAGCAGCCGATCCCCGGGACTCATTAATGAAAAACTGTTTTTT.

This chain uses TRBV27 with TRBJ1-3; possible D gene TRBD1, 6 bases. V shed 3 bases and J shed 3 bases, with 15 bases lying between them. The germline V gene encodes CDR1 MNHEY and CDR2 SMNVEV (reference sequence). There are 16 residues in the CDR3. CDR3 nucleotide sequence: TGTGCCAGCAGTTTTTCTGGGGGCTTCGGTGGAAACACCATATATTTT. It specifies CASSFSGGFGGNTIYF.

The rearrangement joins TRBV29-1 to TRBJ1-1; D not resolved. Germline-derived CDR1 and CDR2 are SQVTM and ANQGSEA. The CDR3 length is 13 residues. Deletions cut 4 bases from V and 1 base from J, with 10 bases between. In DNA form, the CDR3 reads TGCAGCGTTGTACGGGATAGGAACACTGAAGCTTTCTTT. Its translation is CSVVRDRNTEAFF.

This clone has more than one count but fewer than ten. The chain is built from TRBV7-9 and TRBJ2-2; D might be TRBD2 (7 bases). CDR3 length: 15 residues. The V and J ends lost 5 bases and 0 bases respectively, with 10 bases between them. The V gene's germline CDR1 is SEHNR and CDR2 FQNEAQ (reference sequence). As DNA, the CDR3 is TGTGCCAGCAGCAGCGGGACAACGAACACCGGGGAGCTGTTTTTT. Translating gives CASSSGTTNTGELFF.

The V call is TRBV19, the J call TRBJ2-2; 9 bases map to TRBD1. CDR1 is LNHDA, CDR2 SQIVND, per germline (reference sequence). This CDR3 is 15 amino acids long. V was clipped by 7 bases and J by 0 bases; unmatched bases: 3. The CDR3 protein is CASKDRGTNTGELFF. Written as DNA, the CDR3 is TGTGCCAGTAAGGACAGGGGCACGAACACCGGGGAGCTGTTTTTT.

The chain carries TRBV19 and TRBJ2-1, with TRBD1 matching 7 bases. V lost 4 bases and J lost 3; bases outside the gene matches: 6. CDR3 length equals 15 residues. Per the germline V gene, CDR1 is LNHDA and CDR2 is SQIVND (reference sequence). CDR3 amino acids: CASSTYRGRYNEQFF. In nucleotides, the CDR3 is TGTGCCAGTAGTACCTACAGGGGTCGCTACAATGAGCAGTTCTTC.

The rearrangement joins TRBV15 to TRBJ1-2; D perhaps matches TRBD1 (5 bases). The germline CDR1 and CDR2 sequences are LNHNV and YYDKDF (reference sequence). This CDR3 region has 15 residues. V gave up 6 bases and J gave up 2 bases, with 16 bases separating them. In DNA, the CDR3 is TGTGCCACCAGGTTTACAGGCCATCCCAACTATGGCTACACCTTC. Amino acids: CATRFTGHPNYGYTF.

The rearrangement uses TRBV9 and TRBJ1-2, with 8 bases identical to TRBD1. The trim removed 3 bases at V and 8 bases at J, leaving 12 bases unmatched. CDR3 length: 15 residues. Germline CDR1 and CDR2: SGDLS and YYNGEE. DNA for the CDR3: TGTGCCAGCAGCGCCGGCCAGGGGGCGAATCTCGGCTACACCTTC. Translated, it gives CASSAGQGANLGYTF. Complete variable domain (other parts from reference TRBV9 and TRBJ1-2): DSGVTQTPKHLITATGQRVTLRCSPRSGDLSVYWYQQSLDQGLQFLIQYYNGEERAKGNILERFSAQQFPDLHSELNLSSLELGDSALYFCASSAGQGANLGYTFGSGTRLTVV.

The V and J genes are TRBV19 and TRBJ1-4; 8 bases align to TRBD1. Germline assignment: CDR1 LNHDA and CDR2 SQIVND (reference sequence). This CDR3 is built from 15 residues. Unmatched junction bases numbered 7, after V lost 5 bases and J lost 5 bases. The CDR3 is CASSLNRGINEKLFF. The DNA for the CDR3 is TGTGCCAGTAGTCTTAACAGGGGGATCAATGAAAAACTGTTTTTT.

This chain links TRBV28 with TRBJ1-4, with D possibly TRBD1 on 5 matching bases. This CDR3 region has 14 residues. The V gene lost 5 bases and the J gene lost 7 bases, with 14 bases spanning the gap. The germline CDR1 and CDR2 sequences are MDHEN and SYDVKM. DNA of the CDR3: TGTGCCAGCAGTCAACTTCAGGGAAGTGAAAAACTGTTTTTT. Residues: CASSQLQGSEKLFF.

This clone showed up just a few times. The CDR3 DNA is TGTGCCAGCAGCTTGTGGGACAGGGGAAACACCGGGGAGCTGTTTTTT. This codes for CASSLWDRGNTGELFF. The J gene is TRBJ2-2, the V gene TRBV5-4; 10 nucleotides agree with TRBD1. There are 16 residues in the CDR3. CDR1 SGHNT and CDR2 YYREEE come from the germline V gene (reference sequence). The junction had 2 bases not matched to a gene; V was cut back by 1 base and J by 2 bases.

The chain has TRBV24-1 and TRBJ2-3; TRBD1 matches 7 bases. V lost 5 bases to trimming and J lost 4 bases; unmatched junction nucleotides: 8. CDR3 length: 15 residues. Germline V lookup: CDR1 KGHDR, CDR2 SFDVKD. The CDR3 spells CATSGSTGAPDTQYF. In nucleotides, the CDR3 is TGTGCCACCAGTGGATCAACAGGGGCCCCAGATACGCAGTATTTT.

The chain links TRBV5-1 to TRBJ1-3; D gene ambiguous. CDR1 and CDR2 from the germline V gene are SGHRS and YFSETQ. With 4 bases removed from V and 0 bases from J, the gap between germline ends came to 5 bases. This CDR3 spans 13 amino acids. CDR3 nucleotide sequence: TGCGCCAGCAGCGACAACTCTGGAAACACCATATATTTT. Translating it yields CASSDNSGNTIYF. Full variable domain (remainder filled in from reference TRBV5-1 and TRBJ1-3): KAGVTQTPRYLIKTRGQQVTLSCSPISGHRSVSWYQQTPGQGLQFLFEYFSETQRNKGNFPGRFSGRQFSNSRSEMNVSTLELGDSALYLCASSDNSGNTIYFGEGSWLTVV.

The chain uses TRBV19 and TRBJ1-2; D is undetermined. V was trimmed by 3 bases and J by 0 bases, leaving 8 bases between them. The CDR3 contains 14 residues. Germline CDR1 LNHDA, CDR2 SQIVND (reference sequence). The CDR3, as DNA: TGTGCCAGTAGTATTTCGCCAGCTAACTATGGCTACACCTTC. Translated: CASSISPANYGYTF.

Only a few counts were recorded for this clone. The chain uses TRBV24-1 and TRBJ2-3, with 10 bases lining up with TRBD2. The length of the CDR3 is 15 residues. The V segment lost 3 bases and the J segment 11 bases; nucleotides outside the gene matches: 10. Looked up from germline, CDR1 is KGHDR and CDR2 is SFDVKD. Here the CDR3 DNA reads TGTGCCACCAGTGATCTAAGCGGGGGGGTGAATAGGCAGTATTTT. It specifies CATSDLSGGVNRQYF.